This TCR beta chain was captured in a study of circulating tumor DNA in untreated peripheral T-cell lymphoma. Study-level points and caveats: Persistent ctDNA after therapy did not always predict relapse. Tumor-specific clonotypes: identified in 70% to 80% of patients, 85% to 90% of baseline tissues.

CDR3 size: 14 residues. Trimming took off 7 bases at V and 0 bases at J, with 10 bases between the two ends. CDR1 and CDR2 (germline): SGHVS, FNYEAQ. As regards this clone: Its antigen is unidentified.

Profiling relied on immunoSEQ multiplex PCR, and the TCRdb table lists in-frame clones only, not all of them. This table has some 2,000 clones, more than 75% appearing once. The sequenced sample consisted of cell-free DNA from blood serum. This TCR came from a human donor with peripheral T-cell lymphoma. The rearrangement links TRBV7-6 to TRBJ1-5, with D perhaps TRBD1 (6 bases). CDR3 protein: CASMGGPSNQPQHF. DNA of the CDR3: TGTGCCAGCATGGGGGGCCCTAGCAATCAGCCCCAGCATTTT.